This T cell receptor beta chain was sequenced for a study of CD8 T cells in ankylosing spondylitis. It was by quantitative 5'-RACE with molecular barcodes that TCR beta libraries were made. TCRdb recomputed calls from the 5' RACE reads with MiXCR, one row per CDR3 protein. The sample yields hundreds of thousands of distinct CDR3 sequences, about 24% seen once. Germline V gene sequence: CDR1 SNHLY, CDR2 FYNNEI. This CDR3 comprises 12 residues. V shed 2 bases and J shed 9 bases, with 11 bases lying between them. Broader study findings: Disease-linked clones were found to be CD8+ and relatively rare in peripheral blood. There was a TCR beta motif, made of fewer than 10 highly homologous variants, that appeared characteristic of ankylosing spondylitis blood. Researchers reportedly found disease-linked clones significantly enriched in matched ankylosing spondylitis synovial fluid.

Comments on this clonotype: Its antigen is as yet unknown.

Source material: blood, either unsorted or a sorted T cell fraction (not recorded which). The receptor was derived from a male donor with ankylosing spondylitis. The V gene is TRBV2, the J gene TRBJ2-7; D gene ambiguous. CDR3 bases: TGTGCCAGCAGTGAACAGGAGAATCCGCAGTACTTC. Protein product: CASSEQENPQYF.